The 9 T cell receptor beta chains below were found in one sample sequenced in a study of CD8 T cells in Susac syndrome. With random hexamers, about 0.45 to 1 ug RNA was reverse transcribed. TCRdb re-derived calls from the immunoSEQ multiplex PCR reads in MiXCR, one entry per CDR3 protein. The sample consists of roughly 200,000 distinct CDR3 sequences, around 96% of them appearing once. Sequenced: CD8+ T cells from PBMCs. The receptor source for this set is a human donor with multiple sclerosis.

The chain couples TRBV3-1 to TRBJ2-1; possibly TRBD1 for D (6 bases). V shed 1 base and J shed 5 bases, with 12 bases lying between them. This CDR3 has 15 residues. Germline V gene sequence: CDR1 LGHDT, CDR2 YNNKEL (reference sequence). CDR3 loop: CASSQGVGQDNEQFF. In DNA, the CDR3 is TGTGCCAGCAGCCAAGGGGTGGGACAAGACAATGAGCAGTTCTTC.

This chain connects TRBV28 to TRBJ1-3; D ambiguous. The CDR3 extends over 13 amino acids. CDR1 and CDR2 from the germline V gene are MDHEN and SYDVKM. Trimming removed 5 bases at V and 1 base at J, with 6 bases between. In nucleotides, the CDR3 is TGTGCCAGCAGTGAGGGTTCTGGAAACACCATATATTTT. Protein product: CASSEGSGNTIYF.

The chain joins TRBV5-6 to TRBJ2-1; 7 nucleotides align to TRBD1. Trimming at V came to 3 bases and at J to 5 bases, leaving 2 bases not matched to a gene. Germline V gene lookup returns CDR1 SGHDT and CDR2 YYEEEE. This CDR3 has 13 amino acids. The CDR3 sequence: CASSWDRNNEQFF. The CDR3 DNA sequence: TGTGCCAGCAGCTGGGACAGAAACAATGAGCAGTTCTTC.

The V gene is TRBV6-1, the J gene TRBJ2-3; D is possibly TRBD2 (6 bases). V lost 7 bases, J lost 2 bases, and 10 bases lay in between. This CDR3 is built from 13 residues. Per the germline V gene, CDR1 is MNHNS and CDR2 is SASEGT. The CDR3 nucleotides read TGTGCCAGCATTAAGCGGGTCACAGATACGCAGTATTTT. Its protein product is CASIKRVTDTQYF.

The chain employs TRBV20-1 and TRBJ2-5; D is perhaps TRBD1 or TRBD2 (5 bases each). The V gene's germline CDR1 is DFQATT and CDR2 SNEGSKA (reference sequence). There are 13 residues in the CDR3. With 1 base removed from V and 7 bases from J, the gap between germline ends came to 13 bases. In DNA form, the CDR3 reads TGCAGTGCTAGAGGAGGGGAAGGGTGGACCCAGTACTTC. The encoded protein is CSARGGEGWTQYF.

This clonotype appeared a single time. The rearrangement joins TRBV9 to TRBJ2-3, with TRBD2 identical over 11 bases. CDR1 is SGDLS, CDR2 YYNGEE, per germline. The V segment lost 4 bases and the J segment 3 bases; nucleotides outside the gene matches: 4. The CDR3 is 15 residues long. The CDR3 nucleotides read TGTGCCAGCAGCCCATGGACTAGCGGGACAGATACGCAGTATTTT. Amino acid sequence: CASSPWTSGTDTQYF.

The chain links TRBV6-5 to TRBJ2-5; D perhaps matches TRBD2 (6 bases). The length of the CDR3 is 17 residues. CDR1 and CDR2 from the germline V gene are MNHEY and SVGAGI. Trimming took 4 bases from V and 5 from J, leaving 23 bases between them. CDR3 DNA: TGTGCCAGCAGTTTTGGTGGTGTGCGGGGAGGAGGGGAGACCCAGTACTTC. The encoded protein is CASSFGGVRGGGETQYF.

This chain links TRBV28 with TRBJ2-7; D perhaps matches TRBD2 (5 bases). The CDR3 extends over 15 amino acids. Trimming removed 7 bases at V and 1 base at J, with 17 bases between. The germline V gene has CDR1 MDHEN and CDR2 SYDVKM. The CDR3 DNA is TGTGCCAGCAATTCCGACTTTAGCGTATCCTACGAGCAGTACTTC. The encoded protein is CASNSDFSVSYEQYF.

The rearrangement uses TRBV23-1 and TRBJ2-1; D gene unclear. TRBV23-1 is placed among ORFs of uncertain function. The CDR3 spans 12 residues. Trimming took off 2 bases at V and 5 bases at J, with 4 bases between the two ends. CDR3 loop: CASSQTHNEQFF. In nucleotides, the CDR3 is TGCGCCAGCAGTCAAACCCACAATGAGCAGTTCTTC.